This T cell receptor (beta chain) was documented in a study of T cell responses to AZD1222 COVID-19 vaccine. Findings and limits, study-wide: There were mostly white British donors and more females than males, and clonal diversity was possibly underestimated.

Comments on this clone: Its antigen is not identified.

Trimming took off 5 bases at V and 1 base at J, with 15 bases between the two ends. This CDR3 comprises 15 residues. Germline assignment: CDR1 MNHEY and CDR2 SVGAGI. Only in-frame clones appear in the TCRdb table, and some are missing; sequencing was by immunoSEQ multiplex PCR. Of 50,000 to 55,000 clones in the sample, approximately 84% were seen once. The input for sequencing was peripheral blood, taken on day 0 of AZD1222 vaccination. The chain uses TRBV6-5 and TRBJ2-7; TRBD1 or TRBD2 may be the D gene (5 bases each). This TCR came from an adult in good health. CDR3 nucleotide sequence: TGTGCCAGCAGTCCACGGGACGTCGGATCCTACGAGCAGTACTTC. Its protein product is CASSPRDVGSYEQYF.